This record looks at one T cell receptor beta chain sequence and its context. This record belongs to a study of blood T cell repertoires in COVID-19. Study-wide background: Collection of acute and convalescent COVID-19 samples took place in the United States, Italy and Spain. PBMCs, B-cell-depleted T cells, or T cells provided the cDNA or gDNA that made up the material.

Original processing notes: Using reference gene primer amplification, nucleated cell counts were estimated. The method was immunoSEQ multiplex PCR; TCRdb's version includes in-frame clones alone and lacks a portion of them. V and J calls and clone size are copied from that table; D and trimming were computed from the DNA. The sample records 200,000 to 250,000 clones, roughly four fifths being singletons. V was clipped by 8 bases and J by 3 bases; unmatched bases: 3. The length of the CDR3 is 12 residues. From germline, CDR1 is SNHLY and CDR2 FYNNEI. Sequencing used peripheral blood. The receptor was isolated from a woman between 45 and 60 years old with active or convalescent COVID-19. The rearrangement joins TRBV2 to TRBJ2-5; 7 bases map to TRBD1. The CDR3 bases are TGTGCCAGCGTTGGGACAGAAGAGACCCAGTACTTC. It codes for CASVGTEETQYF.